These 7 T cell receptor beta chains came from one sample sequenced in a study of T cell clonality in common variable immunodeficiency. Data came from immunoSEQ multiplex PCR; TCRdb stores just in-frame clones and leaves some out. The repertoire shows over 55,000 clones, none seen only once; the top ten take over 1.5%. The specimen sequenced was peripheral blood mononuclear cells. The receptors were gathered from a person aged 18 to 75 in good health.

There are many counts of this clone. The DNA ends 3 residues before the CDR3 does, and the rest of the CDR3 is filled in from the germline J gene. J is TRBJ1-1 and V is TRBV7-9, with D perhaps TRBD1 (5 bases). Germline CDR1 reads SEHNR; CDR2 reads FQNEAQ (reference sequence). V gave up 1 base and J gave up 4 bases, with 13 bases separating them. This CDR3 contains 15 residues. CDR3: CASSLDRAGGTEAFF. The CDR3 bases that were read are TGTGCCAGCAGCTTAGATAGGGCGGGGGGCACTGAA. Supplemented by reference TRBV7-9 and TRBJ1-1, the full variable domain reads DTGVSQNPRHKITKRGQNVTFRCDPISEHNRLYWYRQTLGQGPEFLTYFQNEAQLEKSRLLSDRFSAERPKGSFSTLEIQRTEQGDSAMYLCASSLDRAGGTEAFFGQGTRLTVV.

This clone was seen repeatedly, ten times or more. CDR3 bases read: TGTGCCAGCAGTTTGACCAAGACTAGCGGGGACTCCTACGAG. This encodes CASSLTKTSGDSYE. The whole CDR3 region reads CASSLTKTSGDSYEQYF. The V call is TRBV28, the J call TRBJ2-7, with 11 bases fitting TRBD2. The CDR3 goes on 3 residues after the read ends, and that part is filled in from the germline J gene. The germline V gene encodes CDR1 MDHEN and CDR2 SYDVKM. The CDR3 length is 17 residues. J was trimmed by 0 bases and V by 3 bases; bases with no gene match: 7.

This clone showed up many times. The read falls 3 residues short of the CDR3 end, and the missing part is taken from the germline J gene. The V gene is TRBV7-9, the J gene TRBJ2-7; D remains ambiguous. Trimming left V 1 base short and J 3 bases short, with 7 bases between. Looked up from germline, CDR1 is SEHNR and CDR2 is FQNEAQ (reference sequence). The CDR3 runs to 13 residues. The sequenced part of the CDR3 DNA is TGTGCCAGCAGCTTAGAAGTTAGCTACGAG. Its protein is CASSLEVSYE. The CDR3 as a whole reads CASSLEVSYEQYF.

This clone was seen at least ten times. The sequence runs out 3 residues before the end of the CDR3; the remainder is reconstructed from the germline J gene. The J gene is TRBJ1-1, the V gene TRBV28; D gene ambiguous. Trimming shortened V by 1 base and J by 2 bases, and 5 bases separated the two germline ends. The germline CDR1 and CDR2 sequences are MDHEN and SYDVKM. CDR3 length equals 13 residues. The CDR3 protein is CASSLSQNTEAFF. CDR3 DNA, as far as it was read: TGTGCCAGCAGTTTATCCCAAAACACTGAA.

This clone was seen at least ten times. Read data end 3 residues before the CDR3 end; the end is taken from the germline J gene. The J gene is TRBJ2-2, the V gene TRBV7-8, with D perhaps TRBD1 (5 bases). Per the germline V gene, CDR1 is SGHVS and CDR2 is FQNEAQ. Trimming left V 1 base short and J 0 bases short, with 6 bases between. The CDR3 has 15 residues. The DNA read from the CDR3 is TGTGCCAGCAGCTTAGTGACAGCGAACACCGGGGAG. Its protein product is CASSLVTANTGE. The whole CDR3 region reads CASSLVTANTGELFF. Supplemented by reference TRBV7-8 and TRBJ2-2, the full variable domain reads GAGVSQSPRYKVAKRGQDVALRCDPISGHVSLFWYQQALGQGPEFLTYFQNEAQLDKSGLPSDRFFAERPEGSVSTLKIQRTQQEDSAVYLCASSLVTANTGELFFGEGSRLTVL.

This clone was observed a few times. The read ends 3 residues before the CDR3 terminus; that terminus is restored from the germline J gene. The V call is TRBV20-1, the J call TRBJ2-1; 13 bases line up with TRBD2. Germline V gene data show CDR1 as DFQATT and CDR2 as SNEGSKA (reference sequence). The V segment lost 1 base and the J segment 0 bases; nucleotides outside the gene matches: 12. This CDR3 region has 20 residues. Partial CDR3 DNA: TGCAGTGCTAGAGCCCTCCGGACTAGCGGGGGAAGGAGCTCCTACAATGAG. This gives the protein CSARALRTSGGRSSYNE. The entire CDR3 protein reads CSARALRTSGGRSSYNEQFF.

There are many counts of this clone. The CDR3 end is not reached by the read, which stops 3 residues before it; the germline J gene fills it in. The rearrangement joins TRBV19 to TRBJ2-2; D perhaps matches TRBD1 (6 bases). CDR3 length: 14 residues. Germline CDR1 and CDR2: LNHDA and SQIVND (reference sequence). The ends were cut back, 5 bases at V and 6 bases at J, with 13 bases in the middle. The CDR3 DNA, read in part, is TGTGCCAGTAGTGCCGACAGGTTCGCCGGGGAG. Its protein product is CASSADRFAGE. The full CDR3 sequence reads CASSADRFAGELFF. Together with reference TRBV19 and TRBJ2-2, the CDR3 gives the full variable domain: DGGITQSPKYLFRKEGQNVTLSCEQNLNHDAMYWYRQDPGQGLRLIYYSQIVNDFQKGDIAEGYSVSREKKESFPLTVTSAQKNPTAFYLCASSADRFAGELFFGEGSRLTVL.